Here is one TCR beta chain with its context. Its target is not known. Markers CD45RO/CCR7/CD25/CD127/CD95/CD27 served to sort CD4+ naive, central memory, regulatory and stem cell-like memory cells. Expressed TCRB transcripts were sequenced, since all the RNA that had been isolated was reverse transcribed. The data were produced by immunoSEQ multiplex PCR, yet TCRdb's version contains in-frame clones alone and is incomplete. Among hundreds of thousands of clones listed, 15% were seen once. These data belong to a study of beta chain features in type 1 diabetes. Study in general: Examined across all samples were 90 million to 130 million sorted cells. Findings and caveats of the study: Type 1 diabetes patients showed a moderate but significant shortening of TCRB CDR3s in all four CD4+ subsets. Across patients, naive, central memory and Treg TCRB repertoires exhibited apparently greater similarity than was observed across healthy donors.

Trimming shortened V by 5 bases and J by 2 bases, and 21 bases separated the two germline ends. Germline V lookup: CDR1 LNHDA, CDR2 SQIVND (reference sequence). The CDR3 is made up of 17 amino acids. Sequencing was carried out using naive CD4+ T cells from blood. The rearrangement joins TRBV19 to TRBJ2-5, with D perhaps TRBD1 (5 bases). The clonotype was recovered from a man in his late teens or twenties with type 1 diabetes. The CDR3 loop reads CASSARGSPRLQETQYF. The CDR3 DNA reads as TGTGCCAGTAGTGCAAGGGGATCCCCGCGTTTACAAGAGACCCAGTACTTC.